The clone carrying this T cell receptor beta chain was counted a few times. J lost 0 bases, V lost 10 bases, and 15 bases had no gene match. Germline loops: CDR1 MDHEN, CDR2 SYDVKM. The CDR3 loop spans 18 amino acids. This specimen belongs to a study of blood T cell repertoires in COVID-19. Looking at the study overall: Specimens from acute and convalescent COVID-19 originated in the United States, Italy and Spain. PBMCs, B-cell-depleted T cells, or T cells were the source of the cDNA or gDNA that made up the material.

As processed by the authors: Nucleated cell counts were estimated from reference gene primer amplification. Libraries were prepared by immunoSEQ multiplex PCR; TCRdb keeps only in-frame clonotypes and omits some of them. That table supplies the V and J calls and clone size; D and trimming were determined from the DNA. The table records approximately 200,000 clones, 86% of them present only once. The chain has TRBV28 and TRBJ1-5, with 10 bases matching TRBD1. The receptor was derived from a woman in her forties or fifties with acute or convalescent COVID-19. The material sequenced was peripheral blood. The CDR3 protein is CATNTGTGDWYSNQPQHF. The DNA of the CDR3 is TGTGCCACGAACACCGGGACAGGGGACTGGTATAGCAATCAGCCCCAGCATTTT.